One T cell receptor beta chain is described in this entry. Its target antigen remains unknown. Base qualities are not provided; no much larger clone lies one nucleotide away. Taken from cysteine to phenylalanine, the CDR3 has 16 residues. Only the CDR3 region is kept as DNA, spanning 48 bases read in frame from base 1. From a lookup of the germline V gene, CDR1 and CDR2 are SGHRS and YFSETQ. The V and J ends are trimmed by 0 bases and 2 bases, leaving 13 bases between them. The trial excluded patients who had a history of autoimmune disease or who were on systemic immunosuppression. In every dose cohort, peripheral blood was drawn for TCR sequencing at baseline, cycle 4 day 1, and cycle 7 day 1. The samples were drawn from a first-in-human, open-label, multicenter phase I dose-escalation trial of ivuxolimab. Adults with locally advanced or metastatic head and neck squamous cell, hepatocellular, melanoma or renal cell carcinoma were enrolled in the trial. Before TCR sequencing, CD4+ and CD8+ T cells were separately sorted from peripheral blood.

To sequence the TCRbeta CDR3 region, genomic DNA was isolated from the sorted cells. The immunoSEQ Assay was used to sequence the TCRbeta CDR3 regions. TCRdb holds this immuneACCESS table with in-frame rearrangements only. Some clones are missing; in checked studies, unresolved V genes explain under half, and the rest has no known cause. The sample has around 66,000 clones on record, about 86% of them singletons. Nearly 4.5% of the sample goes to the ten largest clones. These data are taken from a study of OX40 agonist ivuxolimab in advanced cancers. Turning to the overall study: Ivuxolimab was a fully human IgG2 agonistic monoclonal antibody targeting the costimulatory receptor OX40 (CD134). Intravenous ivuxolimab was administered to patients every 2 weeks at six dose levels: 0.01, 0.1, 0.3, 1.5, 3 and 10 mg/kg. Of the 52 patients in dose escalation, some 20 had hepatocellular carcinoma, approximately 15 had melanoma, 9 had renal cell carcinoma and 9 had head and neck cancer. Prior anti-PD-1, anti-PD-L1 or anti-CTLA-4 therapy was permitted, and about two fifths of dose-escalation patients had received checkpoint inhibitors. In the dose-escalation cohort, roughly 80% of patients were male, and the mean age was approximately 64 years, with a range of roughly 23 to 85. The monotherapy dose-escalation portion (N of about 50 patients) of the phase I ivuxolimab trial is reported in the paper. Three dose-escalation patients achieved partial responses, one with hepatocellular carcinoma and two with cutaneous melanoma. The purpose of peripheral TCRbeta sequencing was to test whether ivuxolimab changed TCR sequence diversity and led to clonal T-cell expansion. General study outcomes and caveats: Low levels of normalized T-cell clonal expansion were also seen in some patients who did not respond. After ivuxolimab, more expanded clones were found on average in CD8+ T cells than in CD4+ T cells. The antigen specificity of the clonally expanded peripheral T cells was not determined. Partial responders in the 0.1-3.0 mg/kg groups had among the lowest normalized peripheral clonal expansion, especially among CD8+ T cells. At doses of 0.1 to 3.0 mg/kg, clonal expansion of both CD4+ and CD8+ T cells in blood was seen between baseline and week 6.

In this chain, TRBV5-1 is recombined with TRBJ2-3, and possibly TRBD2, on 6 matching bases. The material sequenced was CD4+ or CD8+ T cells sorted from blood, taken in a trial of the OX40 agonist ivuxolimab. The origin of this receptor is an adult with an advanced solid tumor such as melanoma, head and neck, liver or kidney cancer. The CDR3 region reads CASSLVPGGNTDTQYF. The nucleotide sequence reads TGCGCCAGCAGCTTGGTTCCCGGGGGAAACACAGATACGCAGTATTTT. The CDR3, completed at both ends by the reference TRBV5-1 and TRBJ2-3 genes, gives the full variable domain KAGVTQTPRYLIKTRGQQVTLSCSPISGHRSVSWYQQTPGQGLQFLFEYFSETQRNKGNFPGRFSGRQFSNSRSEMNVSTLELGDSALYLCASSLVPGGNTDTQYFGPGTRLTVL.